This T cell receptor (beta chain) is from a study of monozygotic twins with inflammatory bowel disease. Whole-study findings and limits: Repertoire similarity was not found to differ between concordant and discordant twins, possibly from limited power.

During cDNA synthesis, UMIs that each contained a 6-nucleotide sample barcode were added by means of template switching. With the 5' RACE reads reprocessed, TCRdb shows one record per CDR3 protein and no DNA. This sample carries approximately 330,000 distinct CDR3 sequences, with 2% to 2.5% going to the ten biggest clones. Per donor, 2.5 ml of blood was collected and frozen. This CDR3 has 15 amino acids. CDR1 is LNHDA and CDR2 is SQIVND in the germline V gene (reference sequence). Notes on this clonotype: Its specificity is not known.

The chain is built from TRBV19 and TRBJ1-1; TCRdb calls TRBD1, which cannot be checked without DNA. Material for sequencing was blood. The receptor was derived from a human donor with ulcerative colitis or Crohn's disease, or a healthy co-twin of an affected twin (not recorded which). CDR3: CASSIVSWGSTEAFF. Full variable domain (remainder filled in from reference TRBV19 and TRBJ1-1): DGGITQSPKYLFRKEGQNVTLSCEQNLNHDAMYWYRQDPGQGLRLIYYSQIVNDFQKGDIAEGYSVSREKKESFPLTVTSAQKNPTAFYLCASSIVSWGSTEAFFGQGTRLTVV.